The T cell receptor beta chain described here comes from a study of OX40 agonist ivuxolimab in advanced cancers. This clone was observed a few times. What it recognizes is unknown. Profiled with immunoSEQ multiplex PCR; TCRdb holds only in-frame clones, not every one. The repertoire includes roughly 49,000 clones, approximately 91% of them detected once, and around 3.3% sits in the top ten. General study points: The authors also found low normalized T-cell clonal expansion in some nonresponders. At 0.1 to 3.0 mg/kg and by week 6, clonal expansion occurred in CD4+ and CD8+ blood T cells.

The germline V gene has CDR1 KGHSH and CDR2 LQKENI. V was pared by 2 bases and J by 3 bases, with 10 bases between. The CDR3 contains 14 residues. The receptor's source is an adult with an advanced solid tumor such as melanoma, head and neck, liver or kidney cancer. This sample comprised CD4+ or CD8+ T cells sorted from blood, obtained in a trial of the OX40 agonist ivuxolimab. This chain uses TRBV18 with TRBJ1-1; D perhaps matches TRBD1 (5 bases). The CDR3, as DNA: TGTGCCAGCTCACCATGGCCGGGGGACACTGAAGCTTTCTTT. Translated, it gives CASSPWPGDTEAFF.